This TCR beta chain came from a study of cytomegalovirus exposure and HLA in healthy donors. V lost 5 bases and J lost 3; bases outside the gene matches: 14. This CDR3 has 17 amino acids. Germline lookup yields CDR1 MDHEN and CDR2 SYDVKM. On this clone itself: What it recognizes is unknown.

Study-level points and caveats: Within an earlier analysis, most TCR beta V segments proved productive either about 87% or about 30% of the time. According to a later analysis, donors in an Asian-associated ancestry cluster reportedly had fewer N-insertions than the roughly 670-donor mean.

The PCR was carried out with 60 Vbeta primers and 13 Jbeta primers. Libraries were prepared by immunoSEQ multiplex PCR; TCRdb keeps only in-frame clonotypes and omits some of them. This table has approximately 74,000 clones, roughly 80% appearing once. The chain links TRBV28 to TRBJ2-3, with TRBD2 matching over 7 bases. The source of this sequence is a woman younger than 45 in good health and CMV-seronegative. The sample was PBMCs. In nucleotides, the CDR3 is TGTGCCAGCAGTCGCCAACGACTAGCCGCGACGACAGATACGCAGTATTTT. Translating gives CASSRQRLAATTDTQYF. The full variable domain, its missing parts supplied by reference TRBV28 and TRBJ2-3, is DVKVTQSSRYLVKRTGEKVFLECVQDMDHENMFWYRQDPGLGLRLIYFSYDVKMKEKGDIPEGYSVSREKKERFSLILESASTNQTSMYLCASSRQRLAATTDTQYFGPGTRLTVL.